The 2 T cell receptor beta chains given below trace back to one sample, sequenced in a study of blood T cell repertoires in COVID-19. Assay used: immunoSEQ multiplex PCR; TCRdb lists only in-frame clones, some missing. Of 88,000 or so clones listed, around four fifths are singletons. Sequencing was done on a sample of peripheral blood. Source of these receptors: a human donor in a cohort sampled during active COVID-19.

In this sample, this clone turned up a few times. The chain joins TRBV14 to TRBJ2-2; D gene ambiguous. Germline CDR1 reads SGHDN; CDR2 reads FVKESK. With 10 bases removed from V and 1 base from J, the gap between germline ends came to 13 bases. The CDR3 loop spans 14 amino acids. The CDR3 sequence: CATSSYLNTGELFF. The DNA for the CDR3 is TGTGCCACATCTAGTTACCTGAACACCGGGGAGCTGTTTTTT.

CDR3 in amino acids: CASSAPASVGTDTQYF. For the CDR3, the DNA is TGTGCCAGCAGTGCCCCCGCTAGCGTCGGCACAGATACGCAGTATTTT. The chain has TRBV25-1 and TRBJ2-3; maybe TRBD2 (6 bases). V gave up 4 bases and J gave up 1 base, with 15 bases separating them. The germline V gene has CDR1 MGHDK and CDR2 SYGVNS. This CDR3 has 16 amino acids.